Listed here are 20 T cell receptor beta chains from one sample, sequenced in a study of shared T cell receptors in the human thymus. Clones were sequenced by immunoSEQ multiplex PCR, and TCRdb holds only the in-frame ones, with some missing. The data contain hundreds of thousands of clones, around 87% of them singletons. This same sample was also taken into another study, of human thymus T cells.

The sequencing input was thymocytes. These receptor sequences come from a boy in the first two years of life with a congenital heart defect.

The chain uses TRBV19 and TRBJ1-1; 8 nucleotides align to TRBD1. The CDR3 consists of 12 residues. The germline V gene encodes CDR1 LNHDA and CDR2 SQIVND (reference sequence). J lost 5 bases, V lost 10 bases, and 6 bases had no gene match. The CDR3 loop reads CATGQGWTEAFF. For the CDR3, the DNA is TGTGCCACCGGACAGGGTTGGACTGAAGCTTTCTTT.

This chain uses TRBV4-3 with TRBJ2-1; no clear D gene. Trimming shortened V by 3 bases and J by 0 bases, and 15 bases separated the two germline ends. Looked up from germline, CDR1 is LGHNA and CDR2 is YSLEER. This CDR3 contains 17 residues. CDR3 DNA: TGCGCCAGCAGCCAGGATGTAGAGGTCCGCTCCTACAATGAGCAGTTCTTC. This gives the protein CASSQDVEVRSYNEQFF.

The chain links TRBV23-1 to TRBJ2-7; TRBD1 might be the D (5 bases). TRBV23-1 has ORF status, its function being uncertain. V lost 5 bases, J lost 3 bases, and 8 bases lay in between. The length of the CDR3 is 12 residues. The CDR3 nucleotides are TGCGCCAGCAGTACCGACAGCTACGAGCAGTACTTC. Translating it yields CASSTDSYEQYF.

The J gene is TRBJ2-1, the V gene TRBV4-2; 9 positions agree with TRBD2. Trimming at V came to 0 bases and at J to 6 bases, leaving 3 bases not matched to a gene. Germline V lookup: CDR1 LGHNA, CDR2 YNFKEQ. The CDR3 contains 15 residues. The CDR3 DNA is TGTGCCAGCAGCCAAGAGGGACTAGCAGGCAATGAGCAGTTCTTC. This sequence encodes CASSQEGLAGNEQFF.

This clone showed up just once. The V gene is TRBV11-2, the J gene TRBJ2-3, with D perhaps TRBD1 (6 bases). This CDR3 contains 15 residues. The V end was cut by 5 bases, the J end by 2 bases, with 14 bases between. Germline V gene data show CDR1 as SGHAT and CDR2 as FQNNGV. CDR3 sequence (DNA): TGTGCCAGCAGCCCACGGACAGATATCACAGATACGCAGTATTTT. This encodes CASSPRTDITDTQYF.

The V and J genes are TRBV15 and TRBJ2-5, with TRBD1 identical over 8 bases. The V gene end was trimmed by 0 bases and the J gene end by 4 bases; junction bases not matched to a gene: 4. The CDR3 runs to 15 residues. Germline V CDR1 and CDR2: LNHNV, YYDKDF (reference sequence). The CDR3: CATSRDPGGLETQYF. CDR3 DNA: TGTGCCACCAGCAGAGATCCAGGGGGCTTAGAGACCCAGTACTTC.

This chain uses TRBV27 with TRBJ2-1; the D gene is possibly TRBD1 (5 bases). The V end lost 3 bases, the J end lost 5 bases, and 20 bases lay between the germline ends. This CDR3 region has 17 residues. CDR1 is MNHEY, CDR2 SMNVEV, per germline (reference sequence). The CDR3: CASSFTNRPTTNNEQFF. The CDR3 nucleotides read TGTGCCAGCAGTTTTACAAACAGGCCAACGACCAACAATGAGCAGTTCTTC.

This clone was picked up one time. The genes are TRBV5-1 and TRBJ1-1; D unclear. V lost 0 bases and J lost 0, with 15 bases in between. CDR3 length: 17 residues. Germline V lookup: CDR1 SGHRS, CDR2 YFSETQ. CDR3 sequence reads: CASSLGYPQSLNTEAFF. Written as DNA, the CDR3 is TGCGCCAGCAGCTTGGGTTACCCACAGAGTTTGAACACTGAAGCTTTCTTT.

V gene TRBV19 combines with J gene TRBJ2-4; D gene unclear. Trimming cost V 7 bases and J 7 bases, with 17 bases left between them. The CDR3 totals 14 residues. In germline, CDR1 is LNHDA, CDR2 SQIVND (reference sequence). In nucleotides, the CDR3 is TGTGCCAGTACCGGTCGGGTGGCTGAGAACATTCAGTACTTC. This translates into CASTGRVAENIQYF.

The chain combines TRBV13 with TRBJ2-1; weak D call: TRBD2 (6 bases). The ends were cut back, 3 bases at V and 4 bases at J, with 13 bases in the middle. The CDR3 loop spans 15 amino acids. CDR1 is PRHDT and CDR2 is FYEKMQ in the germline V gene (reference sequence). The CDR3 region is CASSFPAGRYNEQFF. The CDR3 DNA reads TGTGCCAGCAGCTTTCCGGCGGGGAGATACAATGAGCAGTTCTTC.

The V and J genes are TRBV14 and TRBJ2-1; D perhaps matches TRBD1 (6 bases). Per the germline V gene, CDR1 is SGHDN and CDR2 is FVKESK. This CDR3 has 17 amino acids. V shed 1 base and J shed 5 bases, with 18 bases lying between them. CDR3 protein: CASSQGQGNLTNNEQFF. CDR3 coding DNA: TGTGCCAGCAGCCAAGGGCAGGGGAACTTAACAAACAATGAGCAGTTCTTC.

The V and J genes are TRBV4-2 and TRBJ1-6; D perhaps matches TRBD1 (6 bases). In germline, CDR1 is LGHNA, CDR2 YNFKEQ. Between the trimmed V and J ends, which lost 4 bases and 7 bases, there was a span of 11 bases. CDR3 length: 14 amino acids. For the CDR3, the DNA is TGTGCCAGCAGCCGCGGACAGAAAAATTCACCCCTCCACTTT. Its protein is CASSRGQKNSPLHF.

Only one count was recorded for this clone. CDR3 in amino acids: CASSSNLATVGFYEQYF. Written as DNA, the CDR3 is TGTGCCAGCAGTTCCAACCTAGCGACAGTGGGGTTCTACGAGCAGTACTTC. The rearrangement links TRBV7-9 to TRBJ2-7, with D perhaps matching TRBD2 (6 bases). Per the germline V gene, CDR1 is SEHNR and CDR2 is FQNEAQ (reference sequence). The CDR3 sequence is 17 residues long. V shed 6 bases and J shed 3 bases, with 24 bases lying between them.

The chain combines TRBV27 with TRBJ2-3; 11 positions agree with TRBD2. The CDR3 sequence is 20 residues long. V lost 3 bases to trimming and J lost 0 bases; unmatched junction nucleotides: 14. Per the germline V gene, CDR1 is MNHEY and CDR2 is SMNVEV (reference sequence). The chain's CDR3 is CASSFRAGPGLAASTDTQYF. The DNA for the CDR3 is TGTGCCAGCAGTTTTAGGGCGGGGCCGGGACTAGCGGCCAGCACAGATACGCAGTATTTT.

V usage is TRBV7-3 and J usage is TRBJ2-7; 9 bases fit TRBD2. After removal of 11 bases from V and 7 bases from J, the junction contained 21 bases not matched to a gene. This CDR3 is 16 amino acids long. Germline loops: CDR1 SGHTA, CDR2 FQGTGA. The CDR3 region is CAQNGRGGKLRWEQYF. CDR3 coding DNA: TGTGCCCAGAATGGGCGGGGGGGTAAATTACGGTGGGAGCAGTACTTC.

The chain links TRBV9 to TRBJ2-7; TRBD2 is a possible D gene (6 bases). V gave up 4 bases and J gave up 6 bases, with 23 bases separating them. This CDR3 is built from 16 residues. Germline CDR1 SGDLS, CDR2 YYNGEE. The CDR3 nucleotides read TGTGCCAGCAGCCCCCGACTAGAACTACCTCCCAGCGAGCAGTACTTC. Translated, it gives CASSPRLELPPSEQYF.

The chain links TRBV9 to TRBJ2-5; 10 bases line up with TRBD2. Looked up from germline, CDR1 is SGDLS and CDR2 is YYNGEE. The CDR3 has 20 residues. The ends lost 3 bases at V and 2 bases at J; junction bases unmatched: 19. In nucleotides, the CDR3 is TGTGCCAGCAGCGCCCTCCCGAGGACTAGCGGAGAGTTTGGACAAGAGACCCAGTACTTC. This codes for CASSALPRTSGEFGQETQYF.

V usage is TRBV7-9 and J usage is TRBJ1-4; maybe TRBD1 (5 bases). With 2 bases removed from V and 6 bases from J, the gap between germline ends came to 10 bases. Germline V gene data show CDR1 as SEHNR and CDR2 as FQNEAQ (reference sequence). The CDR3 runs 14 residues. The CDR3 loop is CASSLIQGHEKLFF. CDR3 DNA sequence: TGTGCCAGCAGCTTAATCCAGGGTCATGAAAAACTGTTTTTT.

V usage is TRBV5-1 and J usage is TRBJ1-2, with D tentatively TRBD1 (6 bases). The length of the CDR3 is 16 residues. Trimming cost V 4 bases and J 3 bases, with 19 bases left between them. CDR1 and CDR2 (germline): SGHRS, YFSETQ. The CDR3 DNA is TGCGCCAGCAGCCCCCTGGTTGGGGGCGGGTACTATGGCTACACCTTC. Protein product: CASSPLVGGGYYGYTF.

DNA of the CDR3: TGTGCCAGCAGTTCAGTTCGCCTCGACCGTACGGTGGGATCGGGACAGGGTCGATCTGGCTACACCTTC. This codes for CASSSVRLDRTVGSGQGRSGYTF. The rearrangement links TRBV28 to TRBJ1-2; 9 bases align to TRBD1. CDR1 is MDHEN, CDR2 SYDVKM, per germline. With V trimmed by 4 bases and J by 7 bases, 34 bases remained unmatched. This CDR3 comprises 23 residues.